This TCR beta chain was sequenced during a study of OX40 agonist ivuxolimab in advanced cancers. Clones were sequenced by immunoSEQ multiplex PCR, and TCRdb holds only the in-frame ones, with some missing. Here the sample spans about 63,000 clones, 85% to 90% being singletons. This CDR3 region has 13 residues. Germline V lookup: CDR1 SGDLS, CDR2 YYNGEE. Trimming left V 4 bases short and J 5 bases short, with 11 bases between. Details on this clone: Its cognate antigen is unknown.

Notes on the study in general: It was not determined which antigens were specifically recognized by the peripheral T cells that had undergone clonal expansion.

This clonotype was obtained from an adult with an advanced solid tumor such as melanoma, head and neck, liver or kidney cancer. The sample consisted of CD4+ or CD8+ T cells sorted from blood, taken in a trial of the OX40 agonist ivuxolimab. This rearrangement joins TRBV9 to TRBJ2-3, with D tentatively TRBD2 (5 bases). The CDR3 DNA is TGTGCCAGCAGCCCCCGGGGTAGAGATACGCAGTATTTT. This translates into CASSPRGRDTQYF.